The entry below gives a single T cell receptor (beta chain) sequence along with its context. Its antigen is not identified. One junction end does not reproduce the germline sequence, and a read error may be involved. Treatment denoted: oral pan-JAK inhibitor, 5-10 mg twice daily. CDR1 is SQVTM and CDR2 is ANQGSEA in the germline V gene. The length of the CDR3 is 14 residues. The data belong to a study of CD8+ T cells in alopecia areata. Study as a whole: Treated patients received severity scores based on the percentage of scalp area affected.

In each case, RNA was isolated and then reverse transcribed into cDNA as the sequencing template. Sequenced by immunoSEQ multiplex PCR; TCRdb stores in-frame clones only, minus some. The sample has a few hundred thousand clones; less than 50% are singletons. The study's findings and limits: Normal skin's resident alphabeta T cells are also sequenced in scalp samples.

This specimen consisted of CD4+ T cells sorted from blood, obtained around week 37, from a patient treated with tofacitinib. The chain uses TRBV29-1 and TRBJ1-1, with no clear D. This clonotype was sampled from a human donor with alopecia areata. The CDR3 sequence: CSVQEVWRGIEAFF. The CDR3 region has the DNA TGCAGCGTTCAAGAGGTTTGGCGAGGCATTGAAGCTTTCTTT.